The clone carrying this T cell receptor beta chain was observed at least ten times. Antigen unknown. The sample originates from a study of T-cell reconstitution after alpha-beta-depleted transplantation in children. Study-level points and caveats: Surviving recipient cells, namely T cells and thymic progenitors, were the source of high day-60 TCRbeta diversity in some patients. There were reportedly several hundred expanded graft clones from which alpha-beta T cells came about two months after transplant. At the one-year point after transplant, T-cell counts and TCRbeta diversity were found to come mostly from T cells that had been newly produced.

The V end was cut by 3 bases, the J end by 0 bases, with 14 bases between. Germline V gene sequence: CDR1 MNHEY, CDR2 SMNVEV (reference sequence). The CDR3 totals 17 residues. Using unique molecular identifiers, the investigators prepared the TCRbeta library. TCRdb called the PCR reads again in MiXCR, with one record for every CDR3 protein. Of approximately 300,000 distinct CDR3 sequences listed, roughly a tenth are singletons. This sample comprised PBMCs, obtained before TCRalphabeta/CD19-depleted stem cell transplant. This TCR came from a boy in the first two years of life with acute myeloid leukemia, due to receive a stem cell transplant. The rearrangement joins TRBV27 to TRBJ2-2; perhaps TRBD2 as D (5 bases). The CDR3 spells CASSFRTLPANTGELFF. CDR3 DNA: TGTGCCAGCAGTTTCCGGACTCTTCCCGCGAACACCGGGGAGCTGTTTTTT.